Detailed here is one T cell receptor beta chain. This clone turned up a few times. Its antigen target is currently unknown. No base quality values were provided; no much bigger clone lies one nucleotide off. The High Capacity cDNA Reverse Transcription Kit was used to reverse transcribe all of the isolated RNA, meaning that expressed TCRB transcripts were what got sequenced. Deep immunoSEQ sequencing was performed on naive, central memory and regulatory T cell samples, with an average of around 3.5 million total reads per sample. Sorted cells were lysed in RLT buffer, and RNA was extracted using DNase-treated RNeasy Micro or Mini kits according to cell number. Each cell subset was processed on its own to prevent cross-contamination, while patient and healthy donor samples were processed together. The immunoSEQ multiplex PCR was used to amplify TCRB sequences from cDNA, yielding 87-bp fragments that span the CDR3 region. Sequencing of the amplicons was done on the Illumina HiSeq platform. In the original analysis: PCR bias was computationally corrected using synthetic template baselines, reads within Hamming distance 2 were collapsed, and singletons that could not be merged were discarded. Reads were aligned against IMGT to assign V, D and J genes, CDR3 length and insertions or deletions at six rearrangement sites. Within each subset, clonotype counts were normalized to the number of sorted cells before true diversity and Gini coefficients were calculated with the tcR R package. The overlap coefficient, calculated on TCRB nucleotide sequences, was used to quantify repertoire sharing. Out-of-frame TCRB sequences from naive cells were analyzed to stand in for the pre-selection repertoire. TCRdb stores this immuneACCESS table with in-frame sequences only. Part of the clones is absent; in the studies checked, under half of the shortfall reflects unresolved V genes, and no reason is known for the rest. The DNA gave D and trimming, while V, J and clone size come from that table. This sample has 500,000 to 650,000 clones in its table, and approximately 13% of those were observed once. The top ten clones comprise roughly 0.11% of the sample.

This entry belongs to a study of beta chain features in type 1 diabetes (dated 2018 in TCRdb). Context from the whole study: Patients and healthy donors did not differ in mean age, gender distribution, total cell number or subset yield. A total of about 100,000,000 sorted cells were examined across all samples, and RNA yield correlated strongly with the number of cells per subset. In the study, TCRB repertoires of sorted circulating CD4+ T cell subsets from recently diagnosed type 1 diabetes patients were compared with those of matched healthy donors. Whereas all 30 or so donors provided naive and central memory subsets, regulatory and stem cell-like memory subsets were isolated from just 8 patients and roughly 8 healthy donors. Here is what the overall study found, with its caveats: Type 1 diabetes patients showed a moderate but significant shortening of TCRB CDR3 length in all four CD4+ subsets. Shorter templates might be favored by PCR, yet because patient and control samples were amplified and corrected together, any such skew would affect both groups equally. Because small numbers of individuals were included in the HLA sub-analyses, any influence of HLA type on TCRB rearrangement was left unresolved. Because cDNA was sequenced instead of genomic DNA, highly expressing activated cells could be over-represented, though the groups showed no difference in activation or CD3 levels. Patients with type 1 diabetes made fewer insertions and deleted more nucleotides at VDJ recombination sites, implying thymic rearrangement abnormalities. Naive, central memory and regulatory TCRB repertoires appeared to be more similar among patients than among healthy donors.

Each donor gave one peripheral blood draw, averaging roughly 100 mL, which was collected into heparinised tubes. Using a panel that included CD45RO, CCR7, CD25, CD127, CD95 and CD27, naive, central memory, regulatory and stem cell-like memory CD4+ T cells were sorted on a BD FACSAria II. All sorted populations exceeded 95% purity. Right away, PBMCs were isolated by Lymphoprep density gradient centrifugation and were stained directly, with no culture step. To minimize batch effects, samples were stained and sorted in pairs, one healthy donor with one patient per experiment. CDR3 length: 14 amino acids, cysteine to phenylalanine. Only CDR3 DNA is held: 42 bases, read in frame from base 1. For this chain, trimming is 5 bases at the V end and 5 bases at the J end, and the number of junction bases without a gene match is 7. CDR1 and CDR2 were assigned from the germline V gene as SGHVS and FQNEAQ.

The sample comprised naive CD4+ T cells from blood. The meaning of the sample's cell subset or site label: true naive CD4+ T cells. The TCR originated in a man under 40 with type 1 diabetes. The chain employs TRBV7-8 and TRBJ2-5; 8 central bases correspond to TRBD2. For the CDR3, the sequence is CASSRERGRETQYF. The DNA is as follows: TGTGCCAGCAGCCGGGAACGCGGGAGGGAGACCCAGTACTTC. The CDR3, completed at both ends by the reference TRBV7-8 and TRBJ2-5 genes, gives the full variable domain GAGVSQSPRYKVAKRGQDVALRCDPISGHVSLFWYQQALGQGPEFLTYFQNEAQLDKSGLPSDRFFAERPEGSVSTLKIQRTQQEDSAVYLCASSRERGRETQYFGPGTRLLVL.